The clone carrying this T cell receptor (beta chain) occurred once. Per the original data handling: Scientists estimated how many nucleated cells there were by amplifying reference gene primers. Sequencing was performed with immunoSEQ multiplex PCR; in TCRdb, only in-frame clones are kept and a portion is missing. That table supplies the V and J calls and clone size; D and trimming were determined from the DNA. The data contain 150,000 or so clones, around 87% of them seen just once; the ten biggest clones take up roughly 3.9%. The CDR3 loop spans 13 amino acids. Trimming pared 6 bases from V and 1 base from J, leaving 9 bases between. CDR1 is SGHTA and CDR2 is FQGNSA in the germline V gene. The sample originates from a study of blood T cell repertoires in COVID-19. Study in general: Donors in the United States, Italy and Spain gave samples during acute or convalescent COVID-19. Sample material is recorded as cDNA or gDNA derived from T cells, B-cell-depleted T cells, or PBMCs.

Enrollees, roughly 18 to 90 years old, lived in 20 to 25 US areas. Specimen: PBMCs or T cells enriched from blood (not recorded which). The sequence derives from a woman aged 40 to 50 who had been exposed to COVID-19. The chain joins TRBV7-2 to TRBJ2-5; D possibly corresponds to TRBD1 (5 bases). The CDR3 region is CASSQGGQETQYF. The CDR3 DNA is TGTGCCAGCAGTCAGGGCGGCCAAGAGACCCAGTACTTC. Based on the CDR3 plus reference TRBV7-2 and TRBJ2-5, the full variable domain is GAGVSQSPSNKVTEKGKDVELRCDPISGHTALYWYRQSLGQGLEFLIYFQGNSAPDKSGLPSDRFSAERTGGSVSTLTIQRTQQEDSAVYLCASSQGGQETQYFGPGTRLLVL.